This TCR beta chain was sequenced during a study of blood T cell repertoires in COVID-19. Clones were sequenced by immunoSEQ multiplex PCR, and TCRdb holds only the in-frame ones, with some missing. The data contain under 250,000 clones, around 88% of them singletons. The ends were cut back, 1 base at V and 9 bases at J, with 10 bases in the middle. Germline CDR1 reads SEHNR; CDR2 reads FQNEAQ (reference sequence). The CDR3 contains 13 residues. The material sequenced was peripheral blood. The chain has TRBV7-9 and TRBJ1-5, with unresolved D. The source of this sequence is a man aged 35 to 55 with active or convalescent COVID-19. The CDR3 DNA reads TGTGCCAGCAGCTTAGGACTATCACGGCCCCAGCATTTT. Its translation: CASSLGLSRPQHF.